The clone carrying this T cell receptor (beta chain) is medium-sized by share. The record originates from a study of liver allograft versus peripheral blood T cells. Study details: A comparison was made between T cell receptor repertoires in transplanted livers and those in recipients' peripheral blood.

Deletions cut 0 bases from V and 7 bases from J, with 16 bases between. This CDR3 is 15 amino acids long. Per the germline V gene, CDR1 is PRHDT and CDR2 is FYEKMQ (reference sequence). TCRdb processed the reads anew with MiXCR; each CDR3 protein has one entry. Altogether under 4,000 distinct CDR3 sequences are present, 11% to 15% being singletons, with the ten largest covering approximately 10%. The sequence derives from a human patient who had a liver transplant. Some T cells may be graft donor cells. V is TRBV13 and J is TRBJ2-7, with D tentatively TRBD1 (5 bases). The CDR3 nucleotides read TGTGCCAGCAGCTTAGGCCCAGGGTCTCTTGGGGAGCAGTACTTC. Amino acid sequence: CASSLGPGSLGEQYF.